The 15 T cell receptor beta chains below come from one sample, sequenced in a study of shared T cell receptors in the human thymus. The repertoire was sequenced with immunoSEQ multiplex PCR; TCRdb's copy has only in-frame clones and lacks some. The sample shows roughly 500,000 clones, around 82% of them seen only once. The same specimen was also included in a second study, on human thymus T cells.

The sequenced sample consisted of thymocytes. These receptors came from a boy under two years old with a congenital heart defect.

The chain uses TRBV4-1 and TRBJ1-1; possible D gene TRBD1, 5 bases. CDR3 length: 19 amino acids. V was clipped by 0 bases and J by 1 base, with 21 bases between them. CDR1 is MGHRA, CDR2 YSYEKL, per germline. CDR3 in DNA: TGCGCCAGCAGCCAAGATGGGCTCGTCGGAGTAGGGGAGAACACTGAAGCTTTCTTT. Translating it yields CASSQDGLVGVGENTEAFF.

This chain uses TRBV27 with TRBJ2-1; 10 nucleotides agree with TRBD2. The CDR3 consists of 15 residues. CDR1 and CDR2 (germline): MNHEY, SMNVEV (reference sequence). The V segment lost 8 bases and the J segment 2 bases; nucleotides outside the gene matches: 6. CDR3 nucleotides: TGTGCCAGCGAGCAGCGGGAGGGTACCTACAATGAGCAGTTCTTC. Its protein is CASEQREGTYNEQFF.

The rearrangement joins TRBV10-2 to TRBJ2-2; D perhaps matches TRBD2 (6 bases). Germline V CDR1 and CDR2: WSHSY, SAAADI. This CDR3 has 17 residues. Trimming left V 3 bases short and J 4 bases short, with 18 bases between. For the CDR3, the DNA is TGCGCCAGCAGTGATTGGGGGGACCTCCGAGGCACCGGGGAGCTGTTTTTT. This sequence encodes CASSDWGDLRGTGELFF.

CDR3 sequence: CASSSRAGANVLTF. CDR3 nucleotide sequence: TGTGCCAGCAGCTCACGCGCTGGGGCCAACGTCCTGACTTTC. The gene calls are TRBV7-2 and TRBJ2-6, with D hard to call. V lost 4 bases, J lost 2 bases, and 6 bases lay in between. CDR1 is SGHTA and CDR2 is FQGNSA in the germline V gene. The CDR3 covers 14 residues.

Only one count was recorded for this clone. J is TRBJ2-7 and V is TRBV19; 14 bases are shared with TRBD2. Germline CDR1 is LNHDA and CDR2 is SQIVND (reference sequence). The length of the CDR3 is 17 residues. The trim removed 2 bases at V and 2 bases at J, leaving 5 bases unmatched. The CDR3 sequence is CASSISGTSGRTYEQYF. The DNA for the CDR3 is TGTGCCAGTAGTATATCCGGGACTAGCGGGAGAACCTACGAGCAGTACTTC.

This clone was observed a few times. The gene calls are TRBV7-9 and TRBJ2-1; 10 bases are shared with TRBD1. CDR1 and CDR2 from the germline V gene are SEHNR and FQNEAQ (reference sequence). There are 15 residues in the CDR3. V shed 2 bases, J shed 6 bases, and the junction held 4 bases outside the gene matches. The CDR3: CASSLYGTGVNEQFF. The CDR3 coding sequence is TGTGCCAGCAGCTTATACGGGACAGGGGTCAATGAGCAGTTCTTC.

In this sample, this clone turned up once. The CDR3 loop is CASSQDPLAGPPLYEQYF. The CDR3 coding sequence is TGTGCCAGCAGCCAAGATCCACTAGCGGGACCTCCCCTCTACGAGCAGTACTTC. The J gene is TRBJ2-7, the V gene TRBV4-2; TRBD2 agrees at 10 bases. There are 18 residues in the CDR3. The ends lost 0 bases at V and 3 bases at J; junction bases unmatched: 11. Germline V CDR1 and CDR2: LGHNA, YNFKEQ.

This chain connects TRBV4-3 to TRBJ1-2; D unresolved. Looked up from germline, CDR1 is LGHNA and CDR2 is YSLEER. CDR3 length: 13 residues. Trimming pared 1 base from V and 7 bases from J, leaving 10 bases between. CDR3 sequence reads: CASSQAGDPGYTF. The CDR3 DNA reads TGCGCCAGCAGCCAAGCCGGGGATCCTGGCTACACCTTC.

The rearrangement joins TRBV11-2 to TRBJ1-2, with 7 bases fitting TRBD1. Germline trimming cut 4 bases from V and 8 bases from J; bases unmatched to any gene: 7. The CDR3 is 13 residues long. Germline CDR1 and CDR2: SGHAT and FQNNGV. The CDR3 spells CASSSGTDIGYTF. The CDR3 DNA sequence: TGTGCCAGCAGCTCGGGGACAGACATCGGCTACACCTTC.

This clone appeared once. CDR3 nucleotides: TGTGCCAGCAGCACTATCCAAGAGCGGGGACTTTACAATGAGCAGTTCTTC. Encoded protein: CASSTIQERGLYNEQFF. The V gene is TRBV28, the J gene TRBJ2-1, with 7 bases fitting TRBD2. This CDR3 region has 17 residues. Trimming at V came to 6 bases and at J to 4 bases, leaving 15 bases not matched to a gene. Germline CDR1 reads MDHEN; CDR2 reads SYDVKM.

V is TRBV7-8 and J is TRBJ2-1; TRBD2 matches at 7 bases. V was clipped by 3 bases and J by 5 bases; unmatched bases: 1. There are 13 residues in the CDR3. CDR1 is SGHVS, CDR2 FQNEAQ, per germline. In DNA, the CDR3 is TGTGCCAGCAGCTTGGGACTACACAATGAGCAGTTCTTC. It yields the protein CASSLGLHNEQFF.

The chain employs TRBV7-9 and TRBJ1-1; maybe TRBD1 (6 bases). Germline V gives CDR1 SEHNR, CDR2 FQNEAQ (reference sequence). The CDR3 has 14 residues. With 5 bases removed from V and 0 bases from J, the gap between germline ends came to 10 bases. The CDR3 nucleotides are TGTGCCAGCAGCCTGGGACACTTGAACACTGAAGCTTTCTTT. Its protein product is CASSLGHLNTEAFF.

A note on this clone: At one end the junction does not follow the germline gene, possibly because of a read error. The V and J genes are TRBV11-2 and TRBJ2-7; 16 bases are a match to TRBD2. In germline, CDR1 is SGHAT, CDR2 FQNNGV. This CDR3 spans 15 amino acids. CDR3 residues: CASSLGGTSGRAFNF. The CDR3 DNA follows: TGTGCCAGCAGCTTAGGAGGGACTAGCGGGAGGGCATTTAACTTC.

A single count supports this clone. For the CDR3, the DNA is TGCGCCAGCAGCTTGTGGGACAGGCTCTACGAGCAGTACTTC. Translation gives CASSLWDRLYEQYF. This chain connects TRBV5-1 to TRBJ2-7, with 8 nucleotides matching TRBD1. Germline V CDR1 and CDR2: SGHRS, YFSETQ. The CDR3 extends over 14 amino acids. After removal of 1 base from V and 3 bases from J, the junction contained 3 bases not matched to a gene.

V and J are TRBV27 and TRBJ1-4; the match to TRBD1 covers 10 bases. With 4 bases clipped from V and 0 bases from J, the junction kept 8 bases outside the gene matches. CDR3 length: 18 amino acids. Per the germline V gene, CDR1 is MNHEY and CDR2 is SMNVEV (reference sequence). CDR3 nucleotide sequence: TGTGCCAGCAGTTCAAGGTGGGACAGGGGCACAACTAATGAAAAACTGTTTTTT. Protein: CASSSRWDRGTTNEKLFF.